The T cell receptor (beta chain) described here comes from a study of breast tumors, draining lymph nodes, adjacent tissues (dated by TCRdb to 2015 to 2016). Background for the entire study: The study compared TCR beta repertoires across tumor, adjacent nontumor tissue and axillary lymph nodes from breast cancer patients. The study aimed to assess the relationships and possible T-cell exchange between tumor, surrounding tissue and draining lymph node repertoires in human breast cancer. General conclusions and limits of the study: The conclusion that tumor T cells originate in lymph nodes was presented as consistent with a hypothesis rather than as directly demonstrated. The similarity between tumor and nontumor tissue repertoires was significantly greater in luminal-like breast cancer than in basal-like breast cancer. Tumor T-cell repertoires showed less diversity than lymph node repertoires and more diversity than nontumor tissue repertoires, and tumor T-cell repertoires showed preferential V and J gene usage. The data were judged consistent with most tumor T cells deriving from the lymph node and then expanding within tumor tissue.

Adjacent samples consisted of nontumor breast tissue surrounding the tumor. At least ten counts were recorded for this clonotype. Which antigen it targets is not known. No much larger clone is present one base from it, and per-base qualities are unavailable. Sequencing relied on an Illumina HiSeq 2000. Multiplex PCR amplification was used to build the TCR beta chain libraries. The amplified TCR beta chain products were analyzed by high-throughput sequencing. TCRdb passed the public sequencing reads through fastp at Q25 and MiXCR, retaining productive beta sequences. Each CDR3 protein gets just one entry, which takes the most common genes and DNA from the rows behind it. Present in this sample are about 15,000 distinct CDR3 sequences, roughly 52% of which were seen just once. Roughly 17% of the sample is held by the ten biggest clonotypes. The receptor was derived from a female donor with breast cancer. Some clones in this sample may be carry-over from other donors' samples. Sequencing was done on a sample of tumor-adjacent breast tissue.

The DNA sequence follows: TGTGCCAGCAGCTTGGATCGGGGGGCGGGCTATGGCTACACCTTC. Its product reads: CASSLDRGAGYGYTF. This chain joins TRBV5-4 to TRBJ1-2; TRBD1 is perhaps the D gene, given 6 matching bases. CDR1 and CDR2 are drawn from the germline V gene (reference sequence): SGHNT, YYREEE. A distance of 13 bases separates the germline ends of V and J, which lose 0 bases and 4 bases respectively. The CDR3 starts with the cysteine, ends with the phenylalanine, and has 15 residues. The retained sequence is limited to the CDR3, 45 bases, with the frame set at the first base.